The 20 T cell receptor beta chains reported below all come from one sample, sequenced in a study of T cell changes during pregnancy in multiple sclerosis. Here immunoSEQ multiplex PCR was the method, and the copy in TCRdb shows in-frame clones only, minus some. Seen here are 35,000 to 45,000 clones, roughly 91% observed once, and the top ten hold under 0.65%. Sample: CD4+ T cells from peripheral blood mononuclear cells, taken in the first trimester of pregnancy. These receptors were taken from a female donor with multiple sclerosis, enrolled in a pregnancy study.

V gene TRBV25-1 combines with J gene TRBJ2-7, with 9 bases that match TRBD2. V lost 6 bases to trimming and J lost 3 bases; unmatched junction nucleotides: 3. CDR3 size: 13 residues. Germline values: CDR1 MGHDK, CDR2 SYGVNS. The CDR3 nucleotides are TGTGCCAGCAGGACTAGCGGACTCTACGAGCAGTACTTC. Protein sequence: CASRTSGLYEQYF.

The chain combines TRBV7-2 with TRBJ2-3, with a weak D call TRBD2 (5 bases). The CDR3 has 14 residues. V was shortened by 5 bases and J by 6 bases, with 15 bases between the two germline ends. The germline V gene has CDR1 SGHTA and CDR2 FQGNSA. The CDR3 reads CASSPGYLRDTQYF. The CDR3 region has the DNA TGTGCCAGCAGCCCGGGATACCTGAGGGATACGCAGTATTTT. Full variable domain (outside the CDR3, taken from reference TRBV7-2 and TRBJ2-3): GAGVSQSPSNKVTEKGKDVELRCDPISGHTALYWYRQSLGQGLEFLIYFQGNSAPDKSGLPSDRFSAERTGGSVSTLTIQRTQQEDSAVYLCASSPGYLRDTQYFGPGTRLTVL.

The chain combines TRBV30 with TRBJ2-1; 9 bases are shared with TRBD2. The V segment lost 2 bases and the J segment 7 bases; nucleotides outside the gene matches: 12. CDR3 size: 16 residues. From germline, CDR1 is GTSNPN and CDR2 SVGIG (reference sequence). CDR3 region: CAWSTRGSGRRNEQFF. The CDR3 nucleotides are TGTGCCTGGAGTACCCGGGGTAGCGGGAGACGGAATGAGCAGTTCTTC.

This chain links TRBV10-1 with TRBJ2-7; 8 nucleotides agree with TRBD1. Unmatched junction bases numbered 14, after V lost 10 bases and J lost 0 bases. CDR1 is WNHNN, CDR2 SYGVQD, per germline (reference sequence). This CDR3 has 16 amino acids. CDR3 in amino acids: CATPDGDRPSSYEQYF. The CDR3 DNA reads as TGCGCCACTCCAGATGGGGACAGGCCGAGCTCCTACGAGCAGTACTTC.

This clone came up once. J is TRBJ2-5 and V is TRBV13, with 12 bases lining up with TRBD1. The germline V gene encodes CDR1 PRHDT and CDR2 FYEKMQ (reference sequence). V gave up 5 bases and J gave up 3 bases; unmatched junction bases: 4. CDR3 length equals 15 residues. The CDR3 loop is CASSLGQGAEETQYF. CDR3 sequence (DNA): TGTGCCAGCAGCCTGGGACAGGGGGCTGAAGAGACCCAGTACTTC.

The V and J genes are TRBV28 and TRBJ1-1, with 8 bases fitting TRBD1. The trim removed 7 bases at V and 1 base at J, leaving 8 bases unmatched. Germline V gene sequence: CDR1 MDHEN, CDR2 SYDVKM. The CDR3 sequence is 15 residues long. The CDR3 sequence is CASTPTGTGNTEAFF. CDR3 DNA sequence: TGTGCCAGCACCCCGACCGGGACAGGGAACACTGAAGCTTTCTTT.

The count of this clone is one. V is TRBV30 and J is TRBJ2-1; a weak D match, TRBD2 (6 bases). The CDR3 has 16 amino acids. V lost 3 bases and J 2 bases, leaving 17 bases between the germline ends. CDR1 is GTSNPN, CDR2 SVGIG, per germline (reference sequence). CDR3 amino acids: CAWSATGTGTYNEQFF. The CDR3, as DNA: TGTGCCTGGAGCGCCACCGGGACTGGGACCTACAATGAGCAGTTCTTC.

This clone came up once. The chain is built from TRBV2 and TRBJ2-1; 9 nucleotides align to TRBD1. Germline V gene sequence: CDR1 SNHLY, CDR2 FYNNEI. Trimming removed 9 bases from V and 3 bases from J; junction bases left unmatched: 6. The CDR3 is made up of 14 amino acids. DNA of the CDR3: TGTGCCAGTTCCCGGGACAGGGACTACAATGAGCAGTTCTTC. Amino acids: CASSRDRDYNEQFF.

This clone was seen only once. The chain is built from TRBV29-1 and TRBJ2-1; 7 nucleotides align to TRBD2. The CDR3 covers 14 residues. Germline trimming cut 6 bases from V and 7 bases from J; bases unmatched to any gene: 12. Germline V CDR1 and CDR2: SQVTM, ANQGSEA. The CDR3 spells CSVRDYRSWNEQFF. CDR3 DNA sequence: TGCAGCGTCCGGGACTACCGAAGTTGGAATGAGCAGTTCTTC.

The rearrangement joins TRBV6-5 to TRBJ1-2; a possible D gene is TRBD1 (6 bases). The CDR3 totals 15 residues. CDR1 is MNHEY, CDR2 SVGAGI, per germline. The V end lost 5 bases, the J end lost 3 bases, and 16 bases lay between the germline ends. CDR3 in amino acids: CASSPYRAVDYGYTF. In nucleotides, the CDR3 is TGTGCCAGCAGTCCCTACAGGGCTGTGGACTATGGCTACACCTTC.

This clone was picked up a small number of times. The chain recombines TRBV2 with TRBJ2-7; 7 bases map to TRBD2. The CDR3 loop spans 12 amino acids. CDR1 and CDR2 from the germline V gene are SNHLY and FYNNEI. Losses at the gene ends were 8 bases for V and 3 bases for J; bases not matched to a gene: 4. The CDR3 DNA follows: TGTGCCAGCTCCCGGGGGGTCTACGAGCAGTACTTC. It specifies CASSRGVYEQYF.

This clone was seen only once. The chain recombines TRBV5-4 with TRBJ2-3; tentative D call: TRBD1 (6 bases). The V end lost 1 base, the J end lost 5 bases, and 17 bases lay between the germline ends. Germline V gene data show CDR1 as SGHNT and CDR2 as YYREEE (reference sequence). The CDR3 covers 16 residues. The chain's CDR3 is CASSLRGSRVVDTQYF. DNA for the CDR3: TGTGCCAGCAGCTTGAGGGGGAGCAGGGTTGTAGATACGCAGTATTTT.

The genes are TRBV5-4 and TRBJ1-1; maybe TRBD1 (5 bases). This CDR3 has 14 residues. Looked up from germline, CDR1 is SGHNT and CDR2 is YYREEE (reference sequence). The V gene lost 4 bases and the J gene lost 2 bases, with 12 bases spanning the gap. Here the CDR3 reads CASSPKTANTEAFF. The CDR3 DNA sequence: TGTGCCAGCAGCCCTAAGACAGCCAACACTGAAGCTTTCTTT.

The chain uses TRBV18 and TRBJ1-5; D unresolved. This CDR3 spans 13 amino acids. Per the germline V gene, CDR1 is KGHSH and CDR2 is LQKENI. Trimming removed 6 bases at V and 2 bases at J, with 8 bases between. The CDR3 protein is CASSSQGNQPQHF. The CDR3 coding sequence is TGTGCCAGCTCGAGCCAGGGCAATCAGCCCCAGCATTTT.

This clone was found once. The genes are TRBV9 and TRBJ2-3, with 9 bases matching TRBD1. Germline V lookup: CDR1 SGDLS, CDR2 YYNGEE. The CDR3 contains 16 residues. J lost 0 bases, V lost 3 bases, and 5 bases had no gene match. CDR3 nucleotide sequence: TGTGCCAGCAGCGAGGGACAGGGAAGGAGCACAGATACGCAGTATTTT. It codes for CASSEGQGRSTDTQYF.

The chain recombines TRBV29-1 with TRBJ2-1; the match to TRBD1 covers 9 bases. The V gene end was trimmed by 6 bases and the J gene end by 7 bases; junction bases not matched to a gene: 10. The V gene's germline CDR1 is SQVTM and CDR2 ANQGSEA. The CDR3 contains 14 residues. The CDR3 loop reads CSVARQGVRNEQFF. The CDR3 nucleotides read TGCAGCGTAGCAAGACAGGGGGTTCGGAATGAGCAGTTCTTC.

The chain has TRBV13 and TRBJ2-3, with D perhaps TRBD2 (5 bases). Germline V gives CDR1 PRHDT, CDR2 FYEKMQ (reference sequence). The length of the CDR3 is 15 residues. V lost 2 bases to trimming and J lost 2 bases, with 11 bases between them. This CDR3 reads CASSLFGGSTDTQYF. In DNA form, the CDR3 reads TGTGCCAGCAGCTTATTCGGCGGGTCCACAGATACGCAGTATTTT. The full variable domain, with the rest looked up from reference TRBV13 and TRBJ2-3, is AAGVIQSPRHLIKEKRETATLKCYPIPRHDTVYWYQQGPGQDPQFLISFYEKMQSDKGSIPDRFSAQQFSDYHSELNMSSLELGDSALYFCASSLFGGSTDTQYFGPGTRLTVL.

The V call is TRBV5-1, the J call TRBJ2-7; D is unclear. V was shortened by 6 bases and J by 0 bases, with 16 bases between the two germline ends. The germline CDR1 and CDR2 sequences are SGHRS and YFSETQ. This CDR3 comprises 15 residues. The CDR3: CASIVTESPSYEQYF. The CDR3 DNA follows: TGCGCCAGCATCGTTACGGAGAGCCCCTCCTACGAGCAGTACTTC. The full variable domain, completed using reference TRBV5-1 and TRBJ2-7, is KAGVTQTPRYLIKTRGQQVTLSCSPISGHRSVSWYQQTPGQGLQFLFEYFSETQRNKGNFPGRFSGRQFSNSRSEMNVSTLELGDSALYLCASIVTESPSYEQYFGPGTRLTVT.

The rearrangement joins TRBV7-2 to TRBJ1-5; 8 bases align to TRBD1. The ends lost 8 bases at V and 4 bases at J; junction bases unmatched: 7. This CDR3 is built from 14 residues. Germline V gene data show CDR1 as SGHTA and CDR2 as FQGNSA. The CDR3: CASGAGGPNQPQHF. The CDR3 region has the DNA TGTGCCAGCGGGGCAGGGGGCCCTAATCAGCCCCAGCATTTT.

This sequence joins TRBV30 and TRBJ2-2; maybe TRBD2 (6 bases). V was trimmed by 3 bases and J by 5 bases, leaving 16 bases between them. This CDR3 has 15 residues. The germline V gene encodes CDR1 GTSNPN and CDR2 SVGIG (reference sequence). CDR3 DNA sequence: TGTGCCTGGAGGGGGCTTTGGGCGGGGACCGGGGAGCTGTTTTTT. This encodes CAWRGLWAGTGELFF.